Each of the 10 T cell receptor beta chains below was sequenced from the same sample in a study of shared clonotypes between healthy human individuals. Only CD45RO-negative cells positively selected for CCR7 counted as naive CD8 cells, so terminally differentiated effector memory CD45RA+ cells were excluded. TCRdb keeps only in-frame clones here, not all; method: immunoSEQ multiplex PCR. The sample yields about 2 million clones, about 95% seen once. The sample consisted of naive CD8+ T cells sorted from blood. These receptors originate from a man between 18 and 29 years old in good health.

The chain carries TRBV18 and TRBJ1-2; perhaps TRBD1 as D (6 bases). V gave up 6 bases and J gave up 6 bases, with 20 bases separating them. CDR3 length: 15 residues. CDR1 and CDR2 from the germline V gene are KGHSH and LQKENI. The CDR3 here is CASSPWRGADHGYTF. The CDR3 DNA reads as TGTGCCAGCTCTCCCTGGCGGGGGGCCGACCATGGCTACACCTTC.

The chain recombines TRBV7-2 with TRBJ2-7, with D possibly being TRBD1 (6 bases). Trimming left V 2 bases short and J 0 bases short, with 8 bases between. Germline V gene sequence: CDR1 SGHTA, CDR2 FQGNSA. This CDR3 contains 14 residues. In DNA, the CDR3 is TGTGCCAGCAGCTTACGGGACATCTCCTACGAGCAGTACTTC. Residues: CASSLRDISYEQYF.

V and J are TRBV27 and TRBJ1-1; D not resolved. Looked up from germline, CDR1 is MNHEY and CDR2 is SMNVEV (reference sequence). V lost 0 bases and J 0 bases, leaving 8 bases between the germline ends. The CDR3 is made up of 15 amino acids. CDR3 DNA sequence: TGTGCCAGCAGTTTATCCCCAAACCTGAACACTGAAGCTTTCTTT. It is translated as CASSLSPNLNTEAFF.

The V call is TRBV13, the J call TRBJ1-4; D is uncertain. V was shortened by 4 bases and J by 6 bases, with 9 bases between the two germline ends. The germline V gene has CDR1 PRHDT and CDR2 FYEKMQ (reference sequence). The CDR3 contains 13 residues. CDR3 residues: CASSWGLDEKLFF. The CDR3 nucleotides read TGTGCCAGCAGCTGGGGTCTAGATGAAAAACTGTTTTTT.

CDR3 DNA sequence: TGCGCCAGCAGCCCTTTACGCGTGACAGGGATGGACGAGCAGTACTTC. It is translated as CASSPLRVTGMDEQYF. The V call is TRBV4-1, the J call TRBJ2-7, with 7 bases aligning to TRBD1. Germline CDR1 reads MGHRA; CDR2 reads YSYEKL. J lost 5 bases, V lost 4 bases, and 14 bases had no gene match. CDR3 length equals 16 residues.

This chain connects TRBV11-2 to TRBJ2-7; 8 nucleotides match TRBD1. Trimming cost V 0 bases and J 6 bases; bases outside gene matches: 4. Germline V CDR1 and CDR2: SGHAT, FQNNGV. This CDR3 has 14 amino acids. CDR3 in DNA: TGTGCCAGCAGCTTAGACAGGGGGCGTCTCGAGCAGTACTTC. Translated: CASSLDRGRLEQYF.

J is TRBJ2-7 and V is TRBV30; tentatively, D is TRBD1 or TRBD2 (5 bases each). The CDR3 has 14 amino acids. Per germline, CDR1 GTSNPN and CDR2 SVGIG (reference sequence). Trimming took off 2 bases at V and 2 bases at J, with 13 bases between the two ends. The CDR3 DNA follows: TGTGCCTGGAGTCCCGGGGCAGTTACCTACGAGCAGTACTTC. Translated: CAWSPGAVTYEQYF.

This clone was seen a single time. This rearrangement joins TRBV5-8 to TRBJ2-7; TRBD1 might be the D (6 bases). The CDR3 runs 16 residues. V was clipped by 1 base and J by 0 bases, with 14 bases between them. Germline V gene sequence: CDR1 SGHTS, CDR2 YDEGEE. The CDR3 loop is CASSLFQGLVSYEQYF. The CDR3 DNA is TGTGCCAGCAGCTTGTTTCAGGGGCTCGTCTCCTACGAGCAGTACTTC.

This chain connects TRBV10-1 to TRBJ2-1; D is unclear. The CDR3 runs 15 residues. The V and J ends lost 3 bases and 1 base respectively, with 10 bases between them. CDR1 WNHNN and CDR2 SYGVQD come from the germline V gene (reference sequence). The CDR3 coding sequence is TGCGCCAGCAGTGACCGAGTTACATCCTACAATGAGCAGTTCTTC. It is translated as CASSDRVTSYNEQFF.

This chain connects TRBV7-8 to TRBJ1-5; D is unresolved. Trimming took 5 bases from V and 2 from J, leaving 13 bases between them. Germline lookup yields CDR1 SGHVS and CDR2 FQNEAQ. This CDR3 has 15 amino acids. The CDR3 DNA reads as TGTGCCAGCAGCCCCCTGTACGGGGGCAATCAGCCCCAGCATTTT. Translated, it gives CASSPLYGGNQPQHF.